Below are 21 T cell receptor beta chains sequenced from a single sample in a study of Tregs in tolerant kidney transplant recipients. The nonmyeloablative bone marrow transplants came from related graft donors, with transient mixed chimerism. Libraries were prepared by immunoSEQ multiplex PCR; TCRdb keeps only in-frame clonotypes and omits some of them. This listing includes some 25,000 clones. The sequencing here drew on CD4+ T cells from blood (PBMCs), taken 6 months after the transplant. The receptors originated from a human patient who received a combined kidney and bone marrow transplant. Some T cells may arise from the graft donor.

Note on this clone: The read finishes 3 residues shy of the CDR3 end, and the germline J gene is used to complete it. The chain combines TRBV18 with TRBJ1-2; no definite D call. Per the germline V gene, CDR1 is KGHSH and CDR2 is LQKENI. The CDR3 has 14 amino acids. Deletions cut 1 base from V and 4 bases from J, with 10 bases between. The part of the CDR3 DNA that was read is TGTGCCAGCTCACCACGTGCGCCGGGCTATGGC. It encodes CASSPRAPGYG. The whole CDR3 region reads CASSPRAPGYGYTF.

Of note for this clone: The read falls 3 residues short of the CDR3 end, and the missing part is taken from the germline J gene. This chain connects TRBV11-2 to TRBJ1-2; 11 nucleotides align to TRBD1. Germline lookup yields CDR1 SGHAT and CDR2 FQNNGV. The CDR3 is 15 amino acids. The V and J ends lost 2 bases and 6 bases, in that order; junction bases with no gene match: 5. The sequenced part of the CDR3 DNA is TGTGCCAGCAGCTTATCCCGGGACAGGGGGAATGGC. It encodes CASSLSRDRGNG. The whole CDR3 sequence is CASSLSRDRGNGYTF.

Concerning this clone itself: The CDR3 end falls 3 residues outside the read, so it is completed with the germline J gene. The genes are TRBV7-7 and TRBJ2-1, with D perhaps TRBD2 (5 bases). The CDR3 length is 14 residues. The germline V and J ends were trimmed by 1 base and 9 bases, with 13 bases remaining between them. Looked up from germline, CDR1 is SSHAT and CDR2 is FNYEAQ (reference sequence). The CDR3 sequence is CASSLGLANGEQFF. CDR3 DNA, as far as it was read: TGTGCCAGCAGCTTAGGGCTAGCTAACGGTGAG. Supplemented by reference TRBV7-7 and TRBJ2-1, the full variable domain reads GAGVSQSPRYKVTKRGQDVTLRCDPISSHATLYWYQQALGQGPEFLTYFNYEAQPDKSGLPSDRFSAERPEGSISTLTIQRTEQRDSAMYRCASSLGLANGEQFFGPGTRLTVL.

The sequenced part of the CDR3 DNA is TGTGCCAGCTCTCCGGGGGGGTTCGGAGAGACC. It translates to CASSPGGFGET. The whole CDR3 is CASSPGGFGETQYF. The chain uses TRBV18 and TRBJ2-5, with TRBD2 matching over 8 bases. Read coverage stops 3 residues before the CDR3 terminus; the germline J gene supplies the remainder. The CDR3 is 14 amino acids. CDR1 is KGHSH and CDR2 is LQKENI in the germline V gene. The J segment lost 4 bases and the V segment lost 6 bases, leaving 7 bases of the junction unmatched.

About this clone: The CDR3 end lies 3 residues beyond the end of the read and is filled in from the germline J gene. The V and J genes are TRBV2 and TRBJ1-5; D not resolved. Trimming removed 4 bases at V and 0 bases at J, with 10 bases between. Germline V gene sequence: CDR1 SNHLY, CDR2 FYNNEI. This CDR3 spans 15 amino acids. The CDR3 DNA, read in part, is TGTGCCAGCAGTGGGCGGGGAAATAGCAATCAGCCC. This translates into CASSGRGNSNQP. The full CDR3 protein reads CASSGRGNSNQPQHF.

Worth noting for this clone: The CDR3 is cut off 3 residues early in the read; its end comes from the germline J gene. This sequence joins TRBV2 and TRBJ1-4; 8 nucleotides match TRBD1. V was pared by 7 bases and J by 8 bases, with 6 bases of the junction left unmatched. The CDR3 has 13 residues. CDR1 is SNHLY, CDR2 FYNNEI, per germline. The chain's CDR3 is CASTGQGGEKLFF. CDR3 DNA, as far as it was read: TGTGCCAGCACTGGACAGGGCGGGGAAAAA.

Here the CDR3 reads CASSPMRYGYTF. The CDR3 DNA, read in part, is TGTGCCAGCAGCCCCATGCGCTATGGC. The V call is TRBV7-9, the J call TRBJ1-2, with D uncertain. The read ends 3 residues before the CDR3 terminus; that terminus is restored from the germline J gene. Trimming pared 5 bases from V and 4 bases from J, leaving 8 bases between. Germline-derived CDR1 and CDR2 are SEHNR and FQNEAQ (reference sequence). There are 12 residues in the CDR3.

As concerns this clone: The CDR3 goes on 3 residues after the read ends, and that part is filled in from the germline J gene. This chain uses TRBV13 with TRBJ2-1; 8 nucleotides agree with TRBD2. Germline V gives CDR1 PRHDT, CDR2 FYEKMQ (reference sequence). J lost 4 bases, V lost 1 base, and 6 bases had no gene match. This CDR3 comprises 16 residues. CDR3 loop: CASSLAASGPYNEQFF. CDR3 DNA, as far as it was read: TGTGCCAGCAGCTTAGCGGCTAGCGGGCCTTACAATGAG.

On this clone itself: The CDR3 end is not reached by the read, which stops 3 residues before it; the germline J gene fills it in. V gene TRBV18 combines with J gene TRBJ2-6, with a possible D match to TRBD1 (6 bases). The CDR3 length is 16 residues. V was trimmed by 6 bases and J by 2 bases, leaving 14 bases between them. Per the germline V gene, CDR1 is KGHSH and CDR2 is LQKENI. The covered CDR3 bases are TGTGCCAGCTCTCGTCTCAAGGGGGCTGGGGCCAACGTC. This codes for CASSRLKGAGANV. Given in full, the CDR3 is CASSRLKGAGANVLTF.

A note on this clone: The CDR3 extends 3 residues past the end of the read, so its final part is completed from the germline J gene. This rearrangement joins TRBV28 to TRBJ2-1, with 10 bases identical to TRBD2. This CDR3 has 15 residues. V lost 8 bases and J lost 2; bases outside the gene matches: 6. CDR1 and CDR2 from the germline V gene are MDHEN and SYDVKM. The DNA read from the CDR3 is TGTGCCAGCGGAATACTAGCGGGAACCTACAATGAG. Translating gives CASGILAGTYNE. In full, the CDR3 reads CASGILAGTYNEQFF. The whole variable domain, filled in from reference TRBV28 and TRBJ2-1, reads DVKVTQSSRYLVKRTGEKVFLECVQDMDHENMFWYRQDPGLGLRLIYFSYDVKMKEKGDIPEGYSVSREKKERFSLILESASTNQTSMYLCASGILAGTYNEQFFGPGTRLTVL.

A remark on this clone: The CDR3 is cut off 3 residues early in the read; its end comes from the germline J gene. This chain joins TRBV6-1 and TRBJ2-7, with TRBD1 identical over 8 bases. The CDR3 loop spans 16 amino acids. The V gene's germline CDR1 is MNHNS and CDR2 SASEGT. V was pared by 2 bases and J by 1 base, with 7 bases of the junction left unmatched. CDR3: CASSERTGGYSYEQYF. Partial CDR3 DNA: TGTGCCAGCAGTGAACGTACAGGGGGGTATTCCTACGAG.

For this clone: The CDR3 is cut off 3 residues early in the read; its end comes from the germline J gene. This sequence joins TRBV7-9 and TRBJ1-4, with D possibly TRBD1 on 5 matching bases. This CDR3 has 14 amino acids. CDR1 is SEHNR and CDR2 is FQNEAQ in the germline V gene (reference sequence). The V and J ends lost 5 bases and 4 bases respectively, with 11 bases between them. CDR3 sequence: CASSLTTVNEKLFF. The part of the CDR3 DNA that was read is TGTGCCAGCAGCCTTACGACAGTTAATGAAAAA.

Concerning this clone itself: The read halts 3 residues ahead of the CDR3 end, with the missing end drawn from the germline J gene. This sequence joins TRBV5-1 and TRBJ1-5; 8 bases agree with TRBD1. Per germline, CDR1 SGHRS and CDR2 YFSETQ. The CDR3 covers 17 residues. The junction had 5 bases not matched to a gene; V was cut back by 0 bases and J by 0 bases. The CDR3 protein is CASSLAPTGGSNQPQHF. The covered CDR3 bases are TGCGCCAGCAGCTTGGCCCCTACAGGGGGTAGCAATCAGCCC.

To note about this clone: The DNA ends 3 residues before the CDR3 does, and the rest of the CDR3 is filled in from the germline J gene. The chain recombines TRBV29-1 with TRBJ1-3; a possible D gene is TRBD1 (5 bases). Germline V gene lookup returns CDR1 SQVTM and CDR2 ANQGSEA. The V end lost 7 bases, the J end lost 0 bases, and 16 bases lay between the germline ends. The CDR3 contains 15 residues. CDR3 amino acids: CSAADSHHSGNTIYF. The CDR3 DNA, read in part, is TGCAGCGCAGCTGACAGCCACCACTCTGGAAACACC.

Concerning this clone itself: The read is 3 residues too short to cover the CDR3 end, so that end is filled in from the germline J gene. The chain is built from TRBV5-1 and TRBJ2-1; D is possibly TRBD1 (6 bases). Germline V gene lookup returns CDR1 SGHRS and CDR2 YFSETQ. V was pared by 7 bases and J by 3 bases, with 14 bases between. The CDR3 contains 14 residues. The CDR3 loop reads CASVLQGGYNEQFF. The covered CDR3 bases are TGCGCCAGCGTCCTACAGGGTGGCTACAATGAG.

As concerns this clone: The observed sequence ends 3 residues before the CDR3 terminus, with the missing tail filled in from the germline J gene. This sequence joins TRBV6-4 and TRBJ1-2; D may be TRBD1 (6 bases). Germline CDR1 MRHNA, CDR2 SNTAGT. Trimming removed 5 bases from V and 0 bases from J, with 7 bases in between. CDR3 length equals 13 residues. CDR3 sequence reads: CASSRTANYGYTF. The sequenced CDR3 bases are TGTGCCAGCAGTAGGACAGCTAACTATGGC.

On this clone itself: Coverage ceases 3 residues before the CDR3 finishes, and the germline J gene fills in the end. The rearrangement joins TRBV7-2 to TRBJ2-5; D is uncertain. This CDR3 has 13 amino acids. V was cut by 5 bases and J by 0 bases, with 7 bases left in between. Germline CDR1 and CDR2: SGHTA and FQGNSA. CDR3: CASSPYNQETQYF. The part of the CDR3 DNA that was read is TGTGCCAGCAGCCCCTATAACCAAGAGACC. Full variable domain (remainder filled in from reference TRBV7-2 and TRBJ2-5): GAGVSQSPSNKVTEKGKDVELRCDPISGHTALYWYRQSLGQGLEFLIYFQGNSAPDKSGLPSDRFSAERTGGSVSTLTIQRTQQEDSAVYLCASSPYNQETQYFGPGTRLLVL.

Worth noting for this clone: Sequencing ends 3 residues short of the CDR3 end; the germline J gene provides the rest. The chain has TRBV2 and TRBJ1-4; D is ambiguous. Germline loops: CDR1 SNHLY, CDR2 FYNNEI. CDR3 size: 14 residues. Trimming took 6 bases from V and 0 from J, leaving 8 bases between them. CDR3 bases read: TGTGCCAGCAGGGTGACACCAACTAATGAAAAA. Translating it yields CASRVTPTNEK. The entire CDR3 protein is CASRVTPTNEKLFF.

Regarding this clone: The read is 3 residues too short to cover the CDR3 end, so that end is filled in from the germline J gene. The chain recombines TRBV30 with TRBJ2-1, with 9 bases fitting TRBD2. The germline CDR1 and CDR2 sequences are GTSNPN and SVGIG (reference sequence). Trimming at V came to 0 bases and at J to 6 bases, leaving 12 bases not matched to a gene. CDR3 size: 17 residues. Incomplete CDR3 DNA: TGTGCCTGGAGTGTCGGACTGTGGCTAGCGGGACCCAATGAG. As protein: CAWSVGLWLAGPNE. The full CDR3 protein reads CAWSVGLWLAGPNEQFF.

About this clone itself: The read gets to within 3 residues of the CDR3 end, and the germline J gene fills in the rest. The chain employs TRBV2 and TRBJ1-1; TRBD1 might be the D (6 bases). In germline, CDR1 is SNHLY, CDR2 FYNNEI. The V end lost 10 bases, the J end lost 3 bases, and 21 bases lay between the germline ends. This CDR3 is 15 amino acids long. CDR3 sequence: CATLQLGGGDTEAFF. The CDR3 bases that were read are TGTGCCACTCTCCAACTGGGAGGGGGGGACACTGAA.

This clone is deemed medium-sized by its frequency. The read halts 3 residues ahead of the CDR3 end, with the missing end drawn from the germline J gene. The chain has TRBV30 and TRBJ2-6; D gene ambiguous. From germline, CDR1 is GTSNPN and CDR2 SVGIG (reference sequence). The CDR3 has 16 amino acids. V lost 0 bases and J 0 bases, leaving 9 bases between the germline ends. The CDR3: CAWSVNSFSGANVLTF. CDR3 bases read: TGTGCCTGGAGTGTAAACTCCTTCTCTGGGGCCAACGTC.